These T cell receptor beta chains were read from a single sample in a study of blood T cell repertoires in COVID-19. Here immunoSEQ multiplex PCR was the method, and the copy in TCRdb shows in-frame clones only, minus some. The table has around 190,000 clones, 75% to 85% seen once. Source material: peripheral blood. The source is a middle-aged woman with COVID-19, enrolled during active disease. Each CDR3 is given with its conserved first and last residue. A D gene is named only where the DNA matches it firmly. Size values are once, few and many counts, or a class for expanded clones, and some rows have none.

TRBD1,TRBV2,NA,TRBJ1-2,CASTLGQLYTF,TGTGCCAGCACCCTGGGACAGCTCTACACCTTC
NA,TRBV12-3/TRBV12-4,NA,TRBJ2-1,CASSPPWSDEQFF,TGTGCCAGCAGCCCCCCGTGGTCGGATGAGCAGTTCTTC
TRBD1,TRBV7-9,NA,TRBJ1-5,CASSWDRGNQPQHF,TGTGCCAGCAGCTGGGACAGGGGCAATCAGCCCCAGCATTTT
NA,TRBV3-1/TRBV3-2,NA,TRBJ2-5,CASSQGVVAESGTQYF,TGTGCCAGCAGCCAAGGGGTGGTAGCGGAGTCTGGGACCCAGTACTTC
TRBD1,TRBV6-5,NA,TRBJ1-4,CASSRQGRGEKLFF,TGTGCCAGCAGCCGACAGGGGCGGGGGGAAAAACTGTTTTTT
NA,TRBV27,NA,TRBJ1-6,CASTRYNSPLHF,TGTGCCAGCACTCGCTATAATTCACCCCTCCACTTT
NA,TRBV29-1,NA,TRBJ2-7,CSVDGGDDYEQYF,TGCAGCGTTGATGGGGGCGATGATTACGAGCAGTACTTC
TRBD2,TRBV5-1,NA,TRBJ2-3,CASSLEGRGTVDTQYF,TGCGCCAGCAGCTTGGAGGGGCGGGGGACCGTGGATACGCAGTATTTT
TRBD2,TRBV5-4,NA,TRBJ2-1,CASSPKPLAGGVNEQFF,TGTGCCAGCAGCCCTAAACCACTAGCGGGAGGCGTAAATGAGCAGTTCTTC
TRBD1,TRBV6-5,NA,TRBJ1-2,CASSSPGQGEYGYTF,TGTGCCAGCTCATCTCCGGGACAGGGCGAATATGGCTACACCTTC
NA,TRBV18,NA,TRBJ2-1,CASSPQFEQFF,TGTGCCAGCTCACCCCAGTTTGAGCAGTTCTTC
TRBD1,TRBV29-1,NA,TRBJ1-4,CSVEDSAGTGTEKLFF,TGCAGCGTTGAAGATAGTGCCGGGACAGGGACCGAAAAACTGTTTTTT
NA,TRBV6-5,NA,TRBJ2-7,CASIFRTDASYEQYF,TGTGCCAGCATCTTCAGGACAGACGCTTCCTACGAGCAGTACTTC
NA,TRBV5-1,NA,TRBJ2-1,CASSSGREGLSEQFF,TGCGCCAGCAGCTCAGGGCGGGAAGGCCTCTCTGAGCAGTTCTTC
NA,TRBV7-2,NA,TRBJ1-1,CASRIQGDTKAFF,TGTGCCAGCAGGATACAGGGAGATACGAAAGCTTTCTTT
NA,TRBV6-1,few,TRBJ2-2,CASSESFGGELFF,TGTGCCAGCAGTGAAAGTTTCGGCGGGGAGCTGTTTTTT
NA,TRBV19,NA,TRBJ1-5,CASSIDPSAGRYTDSNQPQHF,TGTGCCAGTAGTATAGATCCCTCAGCGGGCCGTTATACCGATAGCAATCAGCCCCAGCATTTT
NA,TRBV4-3,once,TRBJ2-1,CASSQVTGSEQFF,TGCGCCAGCAGCCAGGTCACAGGGAGTGAGCAGTTCTTC
TRBD1,TRBV7-2,NA,TRBJ2-7,CASSVSRDSGYEQYF,TGTGCCAGCAGCGTATCCCGGGACAGCGGATACGAGCAGTACTTC
TRBD1,TRBV7-2,NA,TRBJ2-1,CASSLEGAHEQFF,TGTGCCAGCAGCTTAGAGGGGGCGCATGAGCAGTTCTTC
TRBD1,TRBV5-4,few,TRBJ2-7,CASSLRTGSYEQYF,TGTGCCAGCAGCCTAAGGACAGGGAGCTACGAGCAGTACTTC
NA,TRBV2,NA,TRBJ1-1,CASLTLPNTEAFF,TGTGCCAGCTTAACCCTACCAAACACTGAAGCTTTCTTT
TRBD1,TRBV4-1,few,TRBJ1-2,CASSQGTGGVSYGYTF,TGCGCCAGCAGCCAAGGGACAGGGGGCGTGAGCTATGGCTACACCTTC
TRBD2,TRBV11-2,NA,TRBJ2-6,CASSRGLAGGAGANVLTF,TGTGCCAGCAGCCGCGGACTAGCGGGGGGAGCAGGGGCCAACGTCCTGACTTTC
NA,TRBV5-1,few,TRBJ2-1,CASSLDNEQFF,TGCGCCAGCAGCCTAGACAATGAGCAGTTCTTC
NA,TRBV19,many,TRBJ1-5,CATLPTGSGNQPQHF,TGTGCCACCCTGCCCACAGGTTCGGGCAATCAGCCCCAGCATTTT
TRBD2,TRBV19,few,TRBJ2-6,CASSPRLAGKSGANVLTF,TGTGCCAGTAGTCCCCGACTAGCGGGGAAGTCTGGGGCCAACGTCCTGACTTTC
NA,TRBV4-3,many,TRBJ2-2,CASSQYRTGELFF,TGCGCCAGCAGCCAGTATAGAACCGGGGAGCTGTTTTTT
TRBD1,TRBV4-3,NA,TRBJ2-1,CASSQEFRDRGNGEQFF,TGCGCCAGCAGCCAAGAATTTCGGGACAGGGGAAACGGTGAGCAGTTCTTC
NA,TRBV3-1/TRBV3-2,NA,TRBJ2-5,CASSTTGFQETQYF,TGTGCCAGCAGCACTACAGGGTTTCAAGAGACCCAGTACTTC
NA,TRBV12-5,few,TRBJ1-5,CASGLSKGLINQPQHF,TGTGCTAGTGGTTTGTCCAAGGGGCTGATCAATCAGCCCCAGCATTTT
TRBD1,TRBV18,NA,TRBJ1-5,CASRRDRDQPQHF,TGTGCCAGCCGACGGGACAGGGACCAGCCCCAGCATTTT
NA,TRBV7-8,NA,TRBJ1-5,CASSSRDPPNQPQHF,TGTGCCAGCAGCTCCAGGGATCCCCCCAATCAGCCCCAGCATTTT
TRBD1,TRBV7-2,NA,TRBJ1-2,CASSLMGQGSTF,TGTGCCAGCAGCTTAATGGGACAGGGGAGCACCTTC
NA,TRBV18,NA,TRBJ2-7,CASSPGHEQYF,TGTGCCAGCTCACCAGGGCACGAGCAGTACTTC
NA,TRBV3-1/TRBV3-2,NA,TRBJ2-7,CASSQDRSQYF,TGTGCCAGCAGCCAAGATCGGTCCCAGTACTTC